These T cell receptor beta chains were read from a single sample in a study of T-cell memory formation after mild COVID-19. TCRdb re-called the 5' RACE reads with MiXCR, one entry per CDR3 protein. The sample holds 500,000 to 650,000 distinct CDR3 sequences, roughly 20% seen once. The sample taken for sequencing was PBMCs or a T cell subset sorted from them (not recorded which). The source is an adult woman who had mild COVID-19 (a few samples of this study predate the infection). Cell type and time point are not known. CDR3s include the opening cysteine and the closing phenylalanine or tryptophan. Fields, in order: J gene, D gene, clone size, V gene, CDR3 protein, CDR3 DNA. The D gene is left open where the match is weak. Clone sizes are given selectively: once, few, many, or a class where the clone is expanded.

>TRBJ2-1|TRBD2|few|TRBV20-1
CSASHSGSPYNEQFF
TGCAGTGCTAGTCATAGCGGGAGCCCTTACAATGAGCAGTTCTTC
>TRBJ2-2|TRBD2|few|TRBV9
CASSVSSGIFTGELFF
TGTGCCAGCAGCGTATCTAGCGGGATTTTCACCGGGGAGCTGTTTTTT
>TRBJ1-2|.|.|TRBV3-1
CASSLGDSGILYHGYTF
TGTGCCAGCAGCCTAGGGGATTCCGGAATATTGTACCATGGCTACACCTTC
>TRBJ2-3|TRBD2|few|TRBV15
CATSSSGGAPVDTQYF
TGTGCCACCAGCTCTAGCGGGGGGGCCCCTGTAGATACGCAGTATTTT
>TRBJ2-7|TRBD1|many|TRBV12-3/TRBV12-4
CASSVWGQGAGEQYF
TGTGCCAGCAGTGTGTGGGGACAGGGGGCTGGCGAGCAGTACTTC
>TRBJ2-1|TRBD2|once|TRBV20-1
CSARDKLGGVANEQFF
TGCAGTGCTAGAGATAAGCTTGGGGGGGTAGCCAATGAGCAGTTCTTC
>TRBJ2-1|TRBD2|.|TRBV30
CAWTATSGAYNEQFF
TGTGCCTGGACTGCAACTAGCGGGGCGTACAATGAGCAGTTCTTC
>TRBJ1-1|.|few|TRBV12-3/TRBV12-4
CASSIGNLNTEAFF
TGTGCCAGCAGCATCGGAAACCTTAACACTGAAGCTTTCTTT
>TRBJ2-7|TRBD2|many|TRBV5-1
CASSLSGYEQYF
TGTGCCAGCAGCCTTAGCGGGTACGAGCAGTACTTC
>TRBJ2-7|.|.|TRBV2
CASSDVAAKGEF
TGTGCCAGCAGTGATGTGGCGGCTAAGGGGGAGTTC
>TRBJ1-5|.|.|TRBV25-1
CASSGGMSNQPQHF
TGTGCCAGCAGCGGTGGGATGAGCAATCAGCCCCAGCATTTT
>TRBJ2-3|.|.|TRBV10-3
CAISEGTAGGTDTQYF
TGTGCCATCAGTGAGGGGACAGCGGGGGGCACAGATACGCAGTATTTT
>TRBJ1-1|.|few|TRBV5-6
CASSSGLGDTEAFF
TGTGCCAGCAGCTCGGGTCTCGGGGACACTGAAGCTTTCTTT
>TRBJ2-7|TRBD2|.|TRBV7-2
CASSLDRWVAGGYEQYF
TGTGCCAGCAGCTTAGACCGTTGGGTAGCGGGAGGGTACGAGCAGTACTTC
>TRBJ2-2|.|.|TRBV27
CASSGLVSSTGELFF
TGTGCCAGCAGCGGATTGGTGTCGAGCACCGGGGAGCTGTTTTTT
>TRBJ2-2|.|few|TRBV7-8
CASSFRRVSTGELFF
TGTGCCAGCAGCTTTCGTCGGGTATCCACCGGGGAGCTGTTTTTT
>TRBJ2-5|.|.|TRBV28
CASRPQGKETQYF
TGTGCCAGCAGGCCACAGGGAAAAGAGACCCAGTACTTC
>TRBJ2-3|TRBD1|.|TRBV5-1
CASSPRDRITDTQYF
TGCGCCAGCAGCCCCCGGGACAGGATCACAGATACGCAGTATTTT
>TRBJ2-3|.|few|TRBV6-5
CASSGTLRGTDTQYF
TGTGCCAGCAGTGGGACCCTAAGGGGCACAGATACGCAGTATTTT
>TRBJ1-1|.|few|TRBV28
CASSSSKGVNTEAFF
TGTGCCAGCAGTTCTTCCAAGGGGGTGAACACTGAAGCTTTCTTT
>TRBJ2-7|TRBD1|few|TRBV29-1
CSVSVTGGFSYEQYF
TGCAGCGTTTCCGTGACAGGGGGCTTCTCCTACGAGCAGTACTTC
>TRBJ2-2|.|.|TRBV7-2
CASSFATFDPRGELFF
TGTGCCAGCAGCTTTGCAACATTCGACCCTAGGGGGGAGCTGTTTTTT
>TRBJ1-2|TRBD1|few|TRBV3-1
CASSAHRGRNYGYTF
TGTGCCAGCAGCGCGCACAGGGGGCGGAACTATGGCTACACCTTC
>TRBJ2-3|.|few|TRBV5-1
CASSQIQDTQYF
TGCGCCAGCAGCCAAATACAAGATACGCAGTATTTT
>TRBJ2-7|.|once|TRBV15
CATSRELGTHYEQYF
TGTGCCACCAGCAGAGAACTCGGGACACATTACGAGCAGTACTTC